This T cell receptor (beta chain) originates from a study of vaccination and CD4 T cells after COVID-19. For the study at large: Median time from second vaccine dose to sampling was 72 days (14 to 241).

Treatment here: 10-day PBMC culture with coronavirus spike peptide pools or control peptides (ViraFEST assay). The unexposed donor provided CD4+ T cells, which were taken before the COVID-19 pandemic (2011-2018). Per-well cultures of approximately 2.1 million PBMCs received roughly 9.8 IU/ml IL-2 and around 10 ug/ml peptide pools. Half-medium changes with fresh IL-2 medium occurred on days 3 and 7. The CDR3 runs to 13 residues. Trimming pared 3 bases from V and 7 bases from J, leaving 10 bases between. Concerning this clonotype itself: Its antigen is still unknown.

Oncomine TCR Beta short-read sequencing was applied to DNA from cultured CD4+ T cells. It was from cultured CD4+ T cells that genomic DNA was extracted. From the PCR reads, TCRdb called clonotypes with MiXCR, one entry per CDR3 protein. This sample yields 12,000 or so distinct CDR3 sequences, of which under 45% are seen a single time; about 15% belongs to the top ten. The source material was CD4+ T cells from blood, cultured in vitro. This receptor was identified in a human donor in good health. The chain employs TRBV12-3 or TRBV12-4 and TRBJ1-5; the D is unclear. This CDR3 is CASSLGGQQPQHF. CDR3 nucleotides: TGTGCCAGCAGTTTGGGTGGTCAGCAGCCCCAGCATTTT.